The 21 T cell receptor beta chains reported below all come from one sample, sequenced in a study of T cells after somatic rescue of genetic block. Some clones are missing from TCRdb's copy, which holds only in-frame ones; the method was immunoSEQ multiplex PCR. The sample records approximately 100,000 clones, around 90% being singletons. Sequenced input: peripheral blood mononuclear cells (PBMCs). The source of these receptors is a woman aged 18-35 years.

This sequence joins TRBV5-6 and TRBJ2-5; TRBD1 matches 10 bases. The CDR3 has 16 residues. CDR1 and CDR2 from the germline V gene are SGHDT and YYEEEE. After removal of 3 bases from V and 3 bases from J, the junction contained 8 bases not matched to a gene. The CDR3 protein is CASSWGTTGGEETQYF. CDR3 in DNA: TGTGCCAGCAGCTGGGGGACGACAGGGGGCGAAGAGACCCAGTACTTC.

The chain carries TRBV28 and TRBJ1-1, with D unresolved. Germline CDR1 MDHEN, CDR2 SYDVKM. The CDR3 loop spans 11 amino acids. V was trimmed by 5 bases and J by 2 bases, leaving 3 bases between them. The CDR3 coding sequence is TGTGCCAGCAGTACCAACACTGAAGCTTTCTTT. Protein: CASSTNTEAFF.

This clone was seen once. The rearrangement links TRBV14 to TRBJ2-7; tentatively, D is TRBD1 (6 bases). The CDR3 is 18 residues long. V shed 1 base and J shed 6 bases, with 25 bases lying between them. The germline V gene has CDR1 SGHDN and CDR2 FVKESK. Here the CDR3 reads CASSQVRPQGLLPREQYF. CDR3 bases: TGTGCCAGCAGCCAAGTCCGCCCTCAGGGGCTTCTTCCGCGCGAGCAGTACTTC.

The CDR3 spells CASRRAGGRETQYF. CDR3 nucleotides: TGTGCCAGCAGGCGAGCGGGAGGGCGGGAGACCCAGTACTTC. The V and J genes are TRBV6-1 and TRBJ2-5; TRBD2 aligns across 10 bases. This CDR3 comprises 14 residues. Germline loops: CDR1 MNHNS, CDR2 SASEGT. The V segment lost 6 bases and the J segment 5 bases; nucleotides outside the gene matches: 6.

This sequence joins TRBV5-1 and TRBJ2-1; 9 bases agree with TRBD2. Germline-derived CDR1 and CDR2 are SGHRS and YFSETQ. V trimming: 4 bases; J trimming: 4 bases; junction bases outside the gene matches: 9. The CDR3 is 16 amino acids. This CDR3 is CASSPAGGRTYNEQFF. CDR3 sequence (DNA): TGCGCCAGCAGCCCGGCGGGGGGGCGGACATACAATGAGCAGTTCTTC.

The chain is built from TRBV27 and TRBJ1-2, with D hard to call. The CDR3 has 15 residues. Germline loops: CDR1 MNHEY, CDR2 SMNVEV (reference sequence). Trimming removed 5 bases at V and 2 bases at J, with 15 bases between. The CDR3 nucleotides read TGTGCCAGCAGTGCCCCCCGGACCGGGAACTATGGCTACACCTTC. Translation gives CASSAPRTGNYGYTF.

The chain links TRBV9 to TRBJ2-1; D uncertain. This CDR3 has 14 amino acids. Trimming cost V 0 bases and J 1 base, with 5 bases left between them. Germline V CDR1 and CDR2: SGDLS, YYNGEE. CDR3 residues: CASSVDRSYNEQFF. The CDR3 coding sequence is TGTGCCAGCAGCGTAGACCGGTCCTACAATGAGCAGTTCTTC.

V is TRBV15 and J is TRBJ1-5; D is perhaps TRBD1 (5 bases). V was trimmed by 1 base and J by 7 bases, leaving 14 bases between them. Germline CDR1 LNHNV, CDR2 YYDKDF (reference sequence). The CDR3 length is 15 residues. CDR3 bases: TGTGCCACCAGCAGAGCGGGACGAGGGGAGCAGCCCCAGCATTTT. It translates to CATSRAGRGEQPQHF. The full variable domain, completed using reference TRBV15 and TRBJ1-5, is DAMVIQNPRYQVTQFGKPVTLSCSQTLNHNVMYWYQQKSSQAPKLLFHYYDKDFNNEADTPDNFQSRRPNTSFCFLDIRSPGLGDTAMYLCATSRAGRGEQPQHFGDGTRLSIL.

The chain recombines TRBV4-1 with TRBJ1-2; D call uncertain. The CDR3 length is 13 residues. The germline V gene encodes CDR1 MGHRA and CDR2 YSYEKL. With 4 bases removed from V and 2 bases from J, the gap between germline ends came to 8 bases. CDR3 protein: CASSLRVNYGYTF. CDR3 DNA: TGCGCCAGCAGCCTTAGGGTGAACTATGGCTACACCTTC.

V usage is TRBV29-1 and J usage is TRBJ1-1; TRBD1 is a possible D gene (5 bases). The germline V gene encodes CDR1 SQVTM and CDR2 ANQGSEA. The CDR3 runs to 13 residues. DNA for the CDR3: TGCGGGGCGGGGGGTGTGGAGGAAACTGAAGCTTTCTTT. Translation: CGAGGVEETEAFF.

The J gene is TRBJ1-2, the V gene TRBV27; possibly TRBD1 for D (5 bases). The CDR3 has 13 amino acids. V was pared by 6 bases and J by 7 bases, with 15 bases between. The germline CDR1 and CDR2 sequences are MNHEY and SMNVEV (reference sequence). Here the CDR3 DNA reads TGTGCCAGCAGCCCGGTTGGGGGATCTGGCTACACCTTC. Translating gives CASSPVGGSGYTF.

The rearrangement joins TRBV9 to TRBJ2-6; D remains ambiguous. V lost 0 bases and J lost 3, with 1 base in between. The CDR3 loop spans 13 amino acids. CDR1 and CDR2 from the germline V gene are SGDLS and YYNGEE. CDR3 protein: CASSVGGANVLTF. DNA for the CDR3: TGTGCCAGCAGCGTAGGTGGGGCCAACGTCCTGACTTTC.

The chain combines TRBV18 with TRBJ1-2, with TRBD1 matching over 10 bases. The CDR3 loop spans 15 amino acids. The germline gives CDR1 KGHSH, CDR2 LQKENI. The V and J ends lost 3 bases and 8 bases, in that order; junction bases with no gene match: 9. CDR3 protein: CASSPPWDRGGGYTF. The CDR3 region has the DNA TGTGCCAGCTCACCCCCCTGGGACAGGGGAGGAGGCTACACCTTC.

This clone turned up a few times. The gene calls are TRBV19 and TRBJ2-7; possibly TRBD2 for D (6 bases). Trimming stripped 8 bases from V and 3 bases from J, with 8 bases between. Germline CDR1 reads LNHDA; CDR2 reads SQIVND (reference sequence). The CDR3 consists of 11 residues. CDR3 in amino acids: CASATSYEQYF. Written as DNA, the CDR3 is TGTGCCAGTGCGACTAGCTACGAGCAGTACTTC.

CDR3 in amino acids: CASSSQAGGPGNEQFF. CDR3 DNA sequence: TGCGCCAGCAGCTCACAAGCGGGAGGGCCGGGGAATGAGCAGTTCTTC. This chain links TRBV5-1 with TRBJ2-1, with TRBD2 identical over 10 bases. CDR3 size: 16 residues. Per germline, CDR1 SGHRS and CDR2 YFSETQ. V lost 3 bases to trimming and J lost 7 bases; unmatched junction nucleotides: 10.

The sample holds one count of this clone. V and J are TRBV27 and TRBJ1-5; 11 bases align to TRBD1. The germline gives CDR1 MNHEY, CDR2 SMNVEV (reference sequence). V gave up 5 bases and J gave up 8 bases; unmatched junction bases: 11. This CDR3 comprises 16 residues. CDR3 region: CASSKVYRTGGKPQHF. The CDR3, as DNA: TGTGCCAGCAGTAAAGTTTATAGGACAGGGGGCAAGCCCCAGCATTTT.

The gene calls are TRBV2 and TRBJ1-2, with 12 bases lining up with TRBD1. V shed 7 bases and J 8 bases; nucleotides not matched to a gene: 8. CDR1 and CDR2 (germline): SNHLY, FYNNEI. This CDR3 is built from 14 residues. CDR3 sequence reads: CASKGTGGAGGYTF. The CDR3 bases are TGTGCCAGCAAGGGGACAGGGGGCGCGGGAGGCTACACCTTC.

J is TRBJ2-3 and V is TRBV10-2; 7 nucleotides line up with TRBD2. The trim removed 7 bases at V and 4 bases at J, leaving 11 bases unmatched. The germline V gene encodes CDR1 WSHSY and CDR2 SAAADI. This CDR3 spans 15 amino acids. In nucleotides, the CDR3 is TGCGCCAGCACCCGGGCGAGCGGGATACCAGATACGCAGTATTTT. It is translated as CASTRASGIPDTQYF.

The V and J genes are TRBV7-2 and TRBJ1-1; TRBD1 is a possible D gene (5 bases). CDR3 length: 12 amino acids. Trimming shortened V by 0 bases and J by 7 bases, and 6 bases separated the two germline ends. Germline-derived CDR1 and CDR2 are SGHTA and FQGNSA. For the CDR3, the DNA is TGTGCCAGCAGCTTAGCCAGGGTTGAAGCTTTCTTT. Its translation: CASSLARVEAFF. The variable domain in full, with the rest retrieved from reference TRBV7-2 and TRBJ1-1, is GAGVSQSPSNKVTEKGKDVELRCDPISGHTALYWYRQSLGQGLEFLIYFQGNSAPDKSGLPSDRFSAERTGGSVSTLTIQRTQQEDSAVYLCASSLARVEAFFGQGTRLTVV.

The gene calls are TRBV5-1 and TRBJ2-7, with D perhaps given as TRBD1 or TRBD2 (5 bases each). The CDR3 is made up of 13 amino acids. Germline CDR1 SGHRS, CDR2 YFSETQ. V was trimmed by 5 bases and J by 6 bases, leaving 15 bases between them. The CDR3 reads CASRVGTAPEQYF. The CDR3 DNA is TGCGCCAGCAGGGTTGGGACCGCCCCCGAGCAGTACTTC.

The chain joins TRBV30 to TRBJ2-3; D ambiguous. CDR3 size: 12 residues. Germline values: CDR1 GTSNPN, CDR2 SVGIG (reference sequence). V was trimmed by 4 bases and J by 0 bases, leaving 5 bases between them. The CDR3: CAWKRSTDTQYF. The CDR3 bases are TGTGCCTGGAAGAGGAGCACAGATACGCAGTATTTT.